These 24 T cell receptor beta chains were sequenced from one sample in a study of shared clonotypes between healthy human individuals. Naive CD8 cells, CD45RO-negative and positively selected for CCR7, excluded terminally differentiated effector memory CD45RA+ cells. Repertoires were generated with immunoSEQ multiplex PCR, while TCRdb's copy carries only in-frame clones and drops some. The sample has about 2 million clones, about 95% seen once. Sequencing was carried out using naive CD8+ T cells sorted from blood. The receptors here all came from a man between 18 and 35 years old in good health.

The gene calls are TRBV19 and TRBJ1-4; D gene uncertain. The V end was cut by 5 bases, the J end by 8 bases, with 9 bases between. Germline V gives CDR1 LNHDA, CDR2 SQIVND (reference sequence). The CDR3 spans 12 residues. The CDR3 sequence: CASSPDGEKLFF. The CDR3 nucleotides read TGTGCCAGTAGTCCGGACGGCGAAAAACTGTTTTTT.

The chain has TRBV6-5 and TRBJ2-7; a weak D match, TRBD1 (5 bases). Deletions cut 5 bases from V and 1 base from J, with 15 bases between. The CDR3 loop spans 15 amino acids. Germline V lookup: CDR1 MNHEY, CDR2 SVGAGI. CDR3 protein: CASSAGQGSSYEQYF. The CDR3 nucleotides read TGTGCCAGCAGTGCCGGGCAGGGTAGTTCCTACGAGCAGTACTTC.

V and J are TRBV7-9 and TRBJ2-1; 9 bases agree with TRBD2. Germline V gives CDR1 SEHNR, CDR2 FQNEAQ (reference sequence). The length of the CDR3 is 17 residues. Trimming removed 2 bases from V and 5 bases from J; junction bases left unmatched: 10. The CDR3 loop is CASSLFLAGLLNNEQFF. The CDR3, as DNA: TGTGCCAGCAGCTTATTCCTAGCGGGACTTCTAAACAATGAGCAGTTCTTC.

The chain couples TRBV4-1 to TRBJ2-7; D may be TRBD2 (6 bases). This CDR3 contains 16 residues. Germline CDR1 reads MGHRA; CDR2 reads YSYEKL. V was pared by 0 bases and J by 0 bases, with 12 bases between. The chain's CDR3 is CASSQDSGTFSYEQYF. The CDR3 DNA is TGCGCCAGCAGCCAAGATTCGGGGACTTTCTCCTACGAGCAGTACTTC.

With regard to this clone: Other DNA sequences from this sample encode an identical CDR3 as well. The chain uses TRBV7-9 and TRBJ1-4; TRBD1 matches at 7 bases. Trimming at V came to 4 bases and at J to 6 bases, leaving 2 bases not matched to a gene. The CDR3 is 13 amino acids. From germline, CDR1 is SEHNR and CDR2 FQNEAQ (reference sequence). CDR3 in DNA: TGTGCCAGCAGCTGGACAGGAGATGAAAAACTGTTTTTT. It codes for CASSWTGDEKLFF.

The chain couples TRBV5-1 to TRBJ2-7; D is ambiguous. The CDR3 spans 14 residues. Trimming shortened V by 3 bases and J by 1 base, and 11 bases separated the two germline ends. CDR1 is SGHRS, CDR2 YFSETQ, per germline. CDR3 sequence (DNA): TGCGCCAGCAGCTCCCTAGGTGGGTCCTACGAGCAGTACTTC. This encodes CASSSLGGSYEQYF.

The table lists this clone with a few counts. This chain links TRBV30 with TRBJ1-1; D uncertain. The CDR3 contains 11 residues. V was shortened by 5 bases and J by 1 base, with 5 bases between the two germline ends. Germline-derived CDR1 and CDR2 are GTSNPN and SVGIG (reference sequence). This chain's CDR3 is CAWRQNTEAFF. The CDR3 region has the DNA TGTGCCTGGCGGCAGAACACTGAAGCTTTCTTT.

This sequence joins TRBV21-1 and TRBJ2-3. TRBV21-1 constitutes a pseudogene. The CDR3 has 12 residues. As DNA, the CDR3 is TGTGCCAGCAAGGGGGGACCAGATACGCAGTATTTT. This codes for CASKGGPDTQYF.

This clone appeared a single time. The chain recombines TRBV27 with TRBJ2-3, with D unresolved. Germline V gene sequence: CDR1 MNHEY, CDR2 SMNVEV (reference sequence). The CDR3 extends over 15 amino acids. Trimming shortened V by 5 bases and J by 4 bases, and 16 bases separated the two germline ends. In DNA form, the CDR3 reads TGTGCCAGCAGTAGAACAGCCGCCACGCCAGATACGCAGTATTTT. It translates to CASSRTAATPDTQYF.

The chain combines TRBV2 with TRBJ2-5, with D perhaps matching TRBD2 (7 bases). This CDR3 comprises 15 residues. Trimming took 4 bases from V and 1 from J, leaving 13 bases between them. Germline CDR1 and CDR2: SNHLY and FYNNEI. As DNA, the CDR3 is TGTGCCAGCAGTGGGGTCGCGGGGGCCCAAGAGACCCAGTACTTC. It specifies CASSGVAGAQETQYF.

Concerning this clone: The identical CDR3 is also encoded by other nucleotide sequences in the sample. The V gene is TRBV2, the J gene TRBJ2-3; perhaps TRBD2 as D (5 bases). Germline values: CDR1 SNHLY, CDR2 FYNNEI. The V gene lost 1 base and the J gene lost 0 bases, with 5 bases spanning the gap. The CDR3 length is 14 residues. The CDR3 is CASSEGGSTDTQYF. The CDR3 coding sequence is TGTGCCAGCAGTGAAGGCGGGAGCACAGATACGCAGTATTTT.

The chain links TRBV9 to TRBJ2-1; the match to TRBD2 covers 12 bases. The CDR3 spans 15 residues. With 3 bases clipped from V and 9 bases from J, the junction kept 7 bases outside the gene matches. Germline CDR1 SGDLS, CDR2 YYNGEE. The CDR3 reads CASSALAGGLSEQFF. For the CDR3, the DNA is TGTGCCAGCAGCGCTCTAGCGGGGGGGCTTAGTGAGCAGTTCTTC.

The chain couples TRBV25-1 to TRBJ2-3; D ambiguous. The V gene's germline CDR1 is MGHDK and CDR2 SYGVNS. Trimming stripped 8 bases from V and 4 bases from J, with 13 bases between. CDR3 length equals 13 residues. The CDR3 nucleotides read TGTGCCAGCGAGGTTTGGGCGGCAGATACGCAGTATTTT. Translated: CASEVWAADTQYF. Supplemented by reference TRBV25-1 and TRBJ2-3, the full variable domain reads EADIYQTPRYLVIGTGKKITLECSQTMGHDKMYWYQQDPGMELHLIHYSYGVNSTEKGDLSSESTVSRIRTEHFPLTLESARPSHTSQYLCASEVWAADTQYFGPGTRLTVL.

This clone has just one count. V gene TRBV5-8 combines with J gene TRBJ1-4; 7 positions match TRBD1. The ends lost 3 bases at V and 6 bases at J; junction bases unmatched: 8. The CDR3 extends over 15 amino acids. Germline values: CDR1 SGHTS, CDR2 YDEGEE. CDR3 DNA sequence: TGTGCCAGCAGCTACGGGACAGCCCTCGATGAAAAACTGTTTTTT. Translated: CASSYGTALDEKLFF.

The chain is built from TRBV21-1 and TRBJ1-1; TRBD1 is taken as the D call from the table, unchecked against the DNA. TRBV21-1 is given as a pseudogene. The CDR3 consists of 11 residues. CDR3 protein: CATEGGTEAFF. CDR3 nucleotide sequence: TGTGCCACCGAAGGGGGCACTGAAGCTTTCTTT.

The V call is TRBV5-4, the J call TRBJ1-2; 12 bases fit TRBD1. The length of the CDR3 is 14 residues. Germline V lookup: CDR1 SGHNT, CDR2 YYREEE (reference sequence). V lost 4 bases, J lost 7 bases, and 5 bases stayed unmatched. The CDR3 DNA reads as TGTGCCAGCAGCCCGGGACAGGGGGCAAGTGGCTACACCTTC. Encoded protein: CASSPGQGASGYTF.

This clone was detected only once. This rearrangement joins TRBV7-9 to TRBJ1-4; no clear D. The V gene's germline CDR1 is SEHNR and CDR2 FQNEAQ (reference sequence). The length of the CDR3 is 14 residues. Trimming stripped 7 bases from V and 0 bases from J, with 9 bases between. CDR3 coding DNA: TGTGCCAGCAATTATTTAACAACTAATGAAAAACTGTTTTTT. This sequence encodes CASNYLTTNEKLFF.

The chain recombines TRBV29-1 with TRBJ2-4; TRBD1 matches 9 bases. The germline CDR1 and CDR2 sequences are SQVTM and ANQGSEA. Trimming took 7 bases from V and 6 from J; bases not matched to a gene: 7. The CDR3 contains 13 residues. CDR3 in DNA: TGCAGCGCTAGGACAGGGGTTACAAACATTCAGTACTTC. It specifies CSARTGVTNIQYF.

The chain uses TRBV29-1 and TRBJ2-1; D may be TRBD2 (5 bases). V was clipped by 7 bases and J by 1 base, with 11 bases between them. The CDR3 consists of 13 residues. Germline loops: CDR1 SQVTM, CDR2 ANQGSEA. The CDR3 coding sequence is TGCAGCGGAAGCGGAGGTTCCTACAATGAGCAGTTCTTC. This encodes CSGSGGSYNEQFF.

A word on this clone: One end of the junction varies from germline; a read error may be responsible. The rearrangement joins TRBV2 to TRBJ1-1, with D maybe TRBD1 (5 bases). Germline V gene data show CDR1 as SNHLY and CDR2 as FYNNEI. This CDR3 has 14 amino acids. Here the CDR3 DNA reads TGTGCCAGCCGTGACAGTGTCATGAACACTGAAGCTTTCTTT. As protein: CASRDSVMNTEAFF.

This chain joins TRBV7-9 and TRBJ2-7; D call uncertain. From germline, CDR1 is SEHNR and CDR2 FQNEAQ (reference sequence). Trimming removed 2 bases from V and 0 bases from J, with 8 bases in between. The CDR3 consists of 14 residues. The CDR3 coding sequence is TGTGCCAGCAGCTTACAACATGGCTCCTACGAGCAGTACTTC. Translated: CASSLQHGSYEQYF.

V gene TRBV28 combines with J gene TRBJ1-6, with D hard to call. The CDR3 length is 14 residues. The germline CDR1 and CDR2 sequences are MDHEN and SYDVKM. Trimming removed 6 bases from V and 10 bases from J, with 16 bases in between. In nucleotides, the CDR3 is TGTGCCAGCAGCTATGGACCCCCCGGATCACCCCTCCACTTT. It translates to CASSYGPPGSPLHF.

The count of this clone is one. CDR3 sequence (DNA): TGTGCCAGTACTATGGGACTAGCCTCGTGGAATGAGCAGTTCTTC. This gives the protein CASTMGLASWNEQFF. The chain couples TRBV19 to TRBJ2-1; 9 nucleotides agree with TRBD2. V shed 7 bases, J shed 7 bases, and the junction held 11 bases outside the gene matches. Germline CDR1 is LNHDA and CDR2 is SQIVND (reference sequence). The CDR3 loop spans 15 amino acids.

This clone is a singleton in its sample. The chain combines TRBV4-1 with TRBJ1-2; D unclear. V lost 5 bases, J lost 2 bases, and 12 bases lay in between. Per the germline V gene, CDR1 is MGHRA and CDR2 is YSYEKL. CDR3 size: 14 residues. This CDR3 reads CASSKLEGNYGYTF. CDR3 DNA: TGCGCCAGCAGCAAATTAGAAGGGAACTATGGCTACACCTTC.